This record covers a single T cell receptor (beta chain). The sample comes from a study of blood T cell repertoires in COVID-19. Study-level background: Both acute and convalescent COVID-19 samples were obtained from the United States, Italy and Spain. PBMCs, B-cell-depleted T cells, or T cells provided the cDNA or gDNA that made up the material.

Germline loops: CDR1 MNHEY, CDR2 SVGAGI. The J segment lost 4 bases and the V segment lost 5 bases, leaving 6 bases of the junction unmatched. The CDR3 totals 14 residues. Measured with immunoSEQ multiplex PCR; TCRdb has only the in-frame clones, and not every one. The top ten hold around 15% of the sample, which has about 230,000 clones, around 86% seen once. Participant ages covered roughly 18 to 89 years across 25 or so US areas. Sequenced: PBMCs or T cells enriched from blood (not recorded which). The receptor was derived from a man younger than 35 who had recovered from COVID-19. This chain uses TRBV6-5 with TRBJ2-7, with 9 bases that match TRBD2. The CDR3 DNA reads TGTGCCAGCAGTATCGGCGGGAGGGGGTACGAGCAGTACTTC. Its protein product is CASSIGGRGYEQYF.